This TCR beta chain was obtained from a study of response to subunit inactivated influenza vaccine. In this sample, this clonotype turned up a few times. The antigen is not known. The V gene lost 3 bases and the J gene lost 6 bases, with 17 bases spanning the gap. Germline CDR1 and CDR2: SEHNR and FQNEAQ (reference sequence). There are 15 residues in the CDR3. A single record per CDR3 protein comes from TCRdb applying MiXCR to the RT-PCR reads. The table includes 400,000 to 550,000 distinct CDR3 sequences, about 25% detected once. The study, taken as a whole, reports: The authors proposed limited new T cell recruitment per seasonal influenza vaccination.

The sequences come from CD4+ T cells sorted from PBMCs, collected more than 4 days after vaccination. The receptor was isolated from a man in his fifties who received an inactivated influenza vaccine. V is TRBV7-9 and J is TRBJ1-1; no clear D gene. The CDR3 region has the DNA TGTGCCAGCAGCTTTGAAAGGGTAAATGGGGCTGAAGCTTTCTTT. Translated: CASSFERVNGAEAFF.